This T cell receptor (beta chain) was recovered during a study of T cell repertoires in cytomegalovirus infection. On the study more broadly: Both recently identified HLA-C-restricted and well-studied HLA-B-restricted CMV epitopes were used in the study. TCR beta signatures that were public indicated CMV infection and matching HLA type.

With regard to this clonotype: Its specificity is unknown.

In germline, CDR1 is SGHAT, CDR2 FQNNGV. The V and J ends lost 5 bases and 7 bases, in that order; junction bases with no gene match: 10. This CDR3 is 15 amino acids long. Study outcomes and limitations: CMV-specific HLA-C-restricted TCR beta clonotypes dominated the ex vivo response. Cumulative public TCR beta family frequency identified CMV carriers with the relevant HLA.

A single record per CDR3 protein comes from TCRdb applying MiXCR to the reads. The repertoire holds roughly 570,000 distinct CDR3 sequences, with 40% as singletons. Sequenced here: cultured PBMCs, sampled from culture after CMV antigen stimulation. The chain has TRBV11-2 and TRBJ2-3; 9 nucleotides line up with TRBD2. The source is a human donor in good health (CMV status not recorded). Some clones in this sample may be carry-over from other donors' samples. DNA for the CDR3: TGTGCCAGCAGCCTCCAAGCGGGAGGCGGCAATACGCAGTATTTT. The encoded protein is CASSLQAGGGNTQYF.